This T cell receptor (beta chain) appears in the sequencing data of a study of CD8+CD57+ T cells in acquired aplastic anemia. Study summary: DNA from sorted CD4+ and CD8+ cells averaged about 3.2 ug.

TCR beta VDJ and CDR3 were profiled, and genomic DNA was the template. MiXCR was run by TCRdb on the reads, yielding one entry per CDR3 protein. The repertoire consists of around 220,000 distinct CDR3 sequences, with about half occurring once and the leading ten covering nearly 20%. The CDR3 contains 15 residues. Germline CDR1 and CDR2: SEHNR and FQNEAQ (reference sequence). With 5 bases clipped from V and 3 bases from J, the junction kept 5 bases outside the gene matches. It was patients with CD8+CD57+ cell expansion by flow cytometry who were chosen for sequencing. The sequenced material came from sorted CD4+, CD8+, or CD8+CD57+ T cells (not recorded which) from PBMCs. The chain recombines TRBV7-9 with TRBJ2-1; 9 bases align to TRBD1. This sequence was found in a human donor with aplastic anemia. CDR3 DNA: TGTGCCAGCAGCCGACAGGGGGGGATCTACAATGAGCAGTTCTTC. Amino acid sequence: CASSRQGGIYNEQFF. Combining the CDR3 with reference TRBV7-9 and TRBJ2-1 gives the whole variable domain DTGVSQNPRHKITKRGQNVTFRCDPISEHNRLYWYRQTLGQGPEFLTYFQNEAQLEKSRLLSDRFSAERPKGSFSTLEIQRTEQGDSAMYLCASSRQGGIYNEQFFGPGTRLTVL.